These T cell receptor beta chains were read from a single sample in a study of cytomegalovirus exposure and HLA in healthy donors. Assay: immunoSEQ multiplex PCR; the TCRdb copy retains only in-frame clones and omits some. This table lists roughly 150,000 clones. Sequenced: PBMCs. Receptor source: a woman aged 45-60 years in good health and CMV-seronegative. The CDR3 runs from the conserved cysteine through the conserved F or W. D genes are given only for firm matches.

d_call | j_call | v_call | cdr3_nt | cdr3_aa
NA | TRBJ1-3 | TRBV7-2 | TGTGCCAGCAGCCTGGGCAGTCCTGGAAACACCATATATTTT | CASSLGSPGNTIYF
NA | TRBJ2-7 | TRBV5-6 | TGTGCCAGCAGCGCGGGACTTTCCTACGAGCAGTACTTC | CASSAGLSYEQYF
NA | TRBJ2-5 | TRBV5-1 | TGCGCCAGCAGCTTGATTCCGGGGGAACAAGAGACCCAGTACTTC | CASSLIPGEQETQYF
TRBD1 | TRBJ1-4 | TRBV29-1 | TGCAGCGTGAGGTACAGGGGTAATGAAAAACTGTTTTTT | CSVRYRGNEKLFF
NA | TRBJ2-3 | TRBV30 | TGTGCCTGGAATAAGGGGCACGGCACAGATACGCAGTATTTT | CAWNKGHGTDTQYF
TRBD1 | TRBJ2-2 | TRBV6-5 | TGTGCCAGCAGTTACTCCGGGACAGCGACCGGGGAGCTGTTTTTT | CASSYSGTATGELFF
NA | TRBJ2-1 | TRBV7-9 | TGTGCCAGCAGCTACAGGGCCAATGAGCAGTTCTTC | CASSYRANEQFF
TRBD2 | TRBJ2-5 | TRBV2 | TGTGCCAGCAGAAGCGGGGGGGCCTTTGAGACCCAGTACTTC | CASRSGGAFETQYF
TRBD2 | TRBJ2-1 | TRBV6-1 | TGTGCCAGCGGCGCTAGCGGGGTCAGGGAGCAGTTCTTC | CASGASGVREQFF
TRBD1 | TRBJ2-7 | TRBV6-6 | TGTGCCAGCCGAACCCCGGGACAGGGTTACGAGCAGTACTTC | CASRTPGQGYEQYF